This T cell receptor (beta chain) was sequenced for a study of blood T cell repertoires in COVID-19. About the study: Researchers got acute and convalescent COVID-19 samples from the United States, Italy and Spain. Nucleic acid was either cDNA or gDNA, and it came from T cells, B-cell-depleted T cells, or PBMCs.

Seattle patient enrollment occurred during active infection, with longitudinal follow-up thereafter. In the authors' methods: Amplification of reference gene primers was used by the study to estimate nucleated cell counts. Sequencing used immunoSEQ multiplex PCR; TCRdb keeps in-frame clones, though not all of them. V and J calls and clone size are given by that table; D and trimming were obtained from the DNA. The sample holds 85,000 to 120,000 clones, 87% seen once. V lost 4 bases, J lost 2 bases, and 8 bases lay in between. This CDR3 has 14 amino acids. CDR1 and CDR2 from the germline V gene are SGHDN and FVKESK.

The J gene is TRBJ1-4, the V gene TRBV14; possible D gene TRBD1, 5 bases. This clonotype originated in a woman in her forties or fifties with COVID-19, enrolled during active disease. The sequenced material came from peripheral blood. As DNA, the CDR3 is TGTGCCAGCAGCCCCAGGGTTACTAATGAAAAACTGTTTTTT. Translating gives CASSPRVTNEKLFF.